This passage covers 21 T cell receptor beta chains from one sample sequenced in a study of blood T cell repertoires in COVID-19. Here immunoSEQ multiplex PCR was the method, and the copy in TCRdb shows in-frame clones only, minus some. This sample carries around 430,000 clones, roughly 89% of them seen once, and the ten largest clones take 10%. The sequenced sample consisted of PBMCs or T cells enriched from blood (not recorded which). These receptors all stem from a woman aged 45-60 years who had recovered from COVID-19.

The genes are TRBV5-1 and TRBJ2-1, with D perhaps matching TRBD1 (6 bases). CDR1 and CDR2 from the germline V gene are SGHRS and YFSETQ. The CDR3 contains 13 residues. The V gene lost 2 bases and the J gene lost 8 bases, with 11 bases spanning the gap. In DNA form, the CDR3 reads TGCGCCAGCAGCTTAGCAGGGGCAGATGAGCAGTTCTTC. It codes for CASSLAGADEQFF.

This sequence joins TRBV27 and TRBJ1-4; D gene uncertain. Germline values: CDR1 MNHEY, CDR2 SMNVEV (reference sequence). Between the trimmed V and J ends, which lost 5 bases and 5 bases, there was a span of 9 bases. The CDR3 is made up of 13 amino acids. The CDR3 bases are TGTGCCAGCAGTAACTCCCCAAATGAAAAACTGTTTTTT. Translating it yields CASSNSPNEKLFF.

The CDR3 reads CASSKKDVGGAYEQYF. The CDR3 nucleotides are TGTGCCAGCAGCAAGAAGGACGTAGGGGGTGCCTACGAGCAGTACTTC. This chain uses TRBV7-9 with TRBJ2-7; maybe TRBD1 (6 bases). The germline V and J ends were trimmed by 5 bases and 2 bases, with 19 bases remaining between them. The germline V gene has CDR1 SEHNR and CDR2 FQNEAQ (reference sequence). This CDR3 spans 16 amino acids.

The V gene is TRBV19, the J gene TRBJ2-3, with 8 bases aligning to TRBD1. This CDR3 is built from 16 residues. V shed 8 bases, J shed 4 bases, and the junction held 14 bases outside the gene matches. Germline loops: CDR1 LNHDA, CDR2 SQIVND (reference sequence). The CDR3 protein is CASANPGQEVADTQYF. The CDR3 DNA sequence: TGTGCCAGTGCAAACCCGGGACAGGAGGTTGCAGATACGCAGTATTTT.

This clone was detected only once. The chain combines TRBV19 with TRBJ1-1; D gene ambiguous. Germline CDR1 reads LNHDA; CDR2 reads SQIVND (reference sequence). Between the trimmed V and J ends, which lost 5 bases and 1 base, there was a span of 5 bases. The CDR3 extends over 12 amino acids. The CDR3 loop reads CASSVWNTEAFF. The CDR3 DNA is TGTGCCAGTAGTGTATGGAACACTGAAGCTTTCTTT.

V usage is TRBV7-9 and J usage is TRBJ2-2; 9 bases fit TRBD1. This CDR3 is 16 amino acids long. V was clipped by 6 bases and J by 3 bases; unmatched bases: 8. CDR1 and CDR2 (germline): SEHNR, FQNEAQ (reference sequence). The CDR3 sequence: CASRRGQGRHTGELFF. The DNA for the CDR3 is TGTGCCAGCAGAAGGGGACAGGGTAGACACACCGGGGAGCTGTTTTTT.

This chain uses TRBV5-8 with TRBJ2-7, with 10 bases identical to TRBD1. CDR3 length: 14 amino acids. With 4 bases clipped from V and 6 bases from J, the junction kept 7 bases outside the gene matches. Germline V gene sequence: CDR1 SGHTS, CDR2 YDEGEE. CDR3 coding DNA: TGTGCCAGCAGCGTAGCGGGACAGGGGATCGAGCAGTACTTC. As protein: CASSVAGQGIEQYF.

This chain's CDR3 is CASSLGQGALSYGYTF. CDR3 DNA sequence: TGTGCCAGCAGCTTAGGTCAGGGGGCTCTAAGCTATGGCTACACCTTC. The gene calls are TRBV7-9 and TRBJ1-2, with TRBD1 matching over 8 bases. V trimming: 1 base; J trimming: 4 bases; junction bases outside the gene matches: 8. CDR3 length: 16 residues. Germline values: CDR1 SEHNR, CDR2 FQNEAQ (reference sequence).

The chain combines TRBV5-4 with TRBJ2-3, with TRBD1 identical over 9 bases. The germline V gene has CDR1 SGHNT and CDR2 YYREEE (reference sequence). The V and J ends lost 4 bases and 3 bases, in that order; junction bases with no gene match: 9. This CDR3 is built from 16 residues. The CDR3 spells CASSQGQGMYTDTQYF. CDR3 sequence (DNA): TGTGCCAGCAGCCAAGGACAGGGGATGTATACAGATACGCAGTATTTT.

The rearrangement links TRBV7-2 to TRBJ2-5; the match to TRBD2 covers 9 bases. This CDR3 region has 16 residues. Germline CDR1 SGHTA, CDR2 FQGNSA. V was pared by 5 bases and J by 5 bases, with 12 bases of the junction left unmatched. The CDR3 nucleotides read TGTGCCAGCAGCCTACGCGGGGGGGTCACCCGGGAGACCCAGTACTTC. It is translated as CASSLRGGVTRETQYF.

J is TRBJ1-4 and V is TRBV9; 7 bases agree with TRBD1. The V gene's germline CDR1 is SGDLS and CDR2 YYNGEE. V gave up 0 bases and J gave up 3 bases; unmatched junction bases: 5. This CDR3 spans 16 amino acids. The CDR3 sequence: CASSVAQGGSNEKLFF. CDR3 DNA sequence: TGTGCCAGCAGCGTAGCGCAGGGGGGCTCTAATGAAAAACTGTTTTTT. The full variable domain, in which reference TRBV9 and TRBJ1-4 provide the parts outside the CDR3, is DSGVTQTPKHLITATGQRVTLRCSPRSGDLSVYWYQQSLDQGLQFLIQYYNGEERAKGNILERFSAQQFPDLHSELNLSSLELGDSALYFCASSVAQGGSNEKLFFGSGTQLSVL.

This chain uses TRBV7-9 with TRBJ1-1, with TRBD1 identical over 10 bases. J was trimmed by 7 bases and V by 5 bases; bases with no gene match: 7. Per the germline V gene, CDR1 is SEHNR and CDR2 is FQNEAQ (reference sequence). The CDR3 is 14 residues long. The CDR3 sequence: CASSRGQGGLEAFF. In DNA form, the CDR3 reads TGTGCCAGCAGCCGCGGACAGGGGGGTCTTGAAGCTTTCTTT.

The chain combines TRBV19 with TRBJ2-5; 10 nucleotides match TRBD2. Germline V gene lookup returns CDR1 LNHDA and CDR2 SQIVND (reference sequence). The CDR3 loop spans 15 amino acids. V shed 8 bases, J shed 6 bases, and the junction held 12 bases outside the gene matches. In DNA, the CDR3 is TGTGCCAGTTCGGTAGCGGGGGGCCGTCAACAGACCCAGTACTTC. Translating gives CASSVAGGRQQTQYF. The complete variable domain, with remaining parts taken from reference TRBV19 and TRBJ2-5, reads DGGITQSPKYLFRKEGQNVTLSCEQNLNHDAMYWYRQDPGQGLRLIYYSQIVNDFQKGDIAEGYSVSREKKESFPLTVTSAQKNPTAFYLCASSVAGGRQQTQYFGPGTRLLVL.

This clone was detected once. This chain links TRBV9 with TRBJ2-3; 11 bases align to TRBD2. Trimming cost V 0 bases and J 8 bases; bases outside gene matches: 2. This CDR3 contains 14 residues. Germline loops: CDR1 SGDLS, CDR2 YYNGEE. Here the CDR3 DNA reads TGTGCCAGCAGCGTAGATCTAGCGGGGGGTACGCAGTATTTT. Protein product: CASSVDLAGGTQYF.

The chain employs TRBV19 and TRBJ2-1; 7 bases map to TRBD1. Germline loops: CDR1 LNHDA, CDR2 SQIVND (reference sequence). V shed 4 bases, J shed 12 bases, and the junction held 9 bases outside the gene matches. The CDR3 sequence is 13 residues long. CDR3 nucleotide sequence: TGTGCCAGTAGTAATCGACAGGGAGACCCGCAGTTCTTC. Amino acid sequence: CASSNRQGDPQFF. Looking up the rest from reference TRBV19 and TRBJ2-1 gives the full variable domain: DGGITQSPKYLFRKEGQNVTLSCEQNLNHDAMYWYRQDPGQGLRLIYYSQIVNDFQKGDIAEGYSVSREKKESFPLTVTSAQKNPTAFYLCASSNRQGDPQFFGPGTRLTVL.

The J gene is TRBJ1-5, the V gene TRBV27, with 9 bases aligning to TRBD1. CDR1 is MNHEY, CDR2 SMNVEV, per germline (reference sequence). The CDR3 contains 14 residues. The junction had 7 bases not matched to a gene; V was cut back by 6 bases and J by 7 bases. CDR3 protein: CASRHRGLWQPQHF. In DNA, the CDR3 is TGTGCCAGCAGGCACAGGGGGCTCTGGCAGCCCCAGCATTTT.

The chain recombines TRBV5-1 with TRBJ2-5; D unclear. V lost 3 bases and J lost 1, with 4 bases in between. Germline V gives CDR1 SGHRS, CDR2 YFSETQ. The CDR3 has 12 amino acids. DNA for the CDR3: TGCGCCAGCAGCTCCGGCCAAGAGACCCAGTACTTC. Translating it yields CASSSGQETQYF.

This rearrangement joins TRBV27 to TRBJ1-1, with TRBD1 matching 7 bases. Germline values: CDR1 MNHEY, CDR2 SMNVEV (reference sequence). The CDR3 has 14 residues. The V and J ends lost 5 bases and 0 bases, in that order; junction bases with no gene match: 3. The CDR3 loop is CASSTGTVNTEAFF. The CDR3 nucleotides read TGTGCCAGCAGTACCGGGACAGTGAACACTGAAGCTTTCTTT.

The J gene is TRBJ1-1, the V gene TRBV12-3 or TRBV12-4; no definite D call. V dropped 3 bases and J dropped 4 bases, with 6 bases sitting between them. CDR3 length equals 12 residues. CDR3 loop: CASSLAGTEAFF. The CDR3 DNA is TGTGCCAGCAGTTTGGCGGGCACTGAAGCTTTCTTT.

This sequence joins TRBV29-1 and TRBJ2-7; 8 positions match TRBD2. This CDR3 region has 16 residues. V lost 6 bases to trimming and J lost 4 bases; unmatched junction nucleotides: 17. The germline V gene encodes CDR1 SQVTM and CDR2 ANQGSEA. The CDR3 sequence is CSVLIWAGGLIYEQYF. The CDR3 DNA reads TGCAGCGTCCTAATCTGGGCGGGGGGCCTGATATACGAGCAGTACTTC.

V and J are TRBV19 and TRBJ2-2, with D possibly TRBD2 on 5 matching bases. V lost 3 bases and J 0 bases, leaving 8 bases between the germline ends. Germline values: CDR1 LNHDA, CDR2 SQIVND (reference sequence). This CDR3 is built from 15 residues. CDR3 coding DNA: TGTGCCAGTAGTATTCTAGCCACGAACACCGGGGAGCTGTTTTTT. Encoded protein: CASSILATNTGELFF. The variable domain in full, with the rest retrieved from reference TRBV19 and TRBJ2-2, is DGGITQSPKYLFRKEGQNVTLSCEQNLNHDAMYWYRQDPGQGLRLIYYSQIVNDFQKGDIAEGYSVSREKKESFPLTVTSAQKNPTAFYLCASSILATNTGELFFGEGSRLTVL.